This T cell receptor (beta chain) is from a study of blood T cell repertoires in COVID-19. Study as a whole: Both acute and convalescent COVID-19 samples were obtained from the United States, Italy and Spain. T cells, B-cell-depleted T cells, or PBMCs provided the cDNA or gDNA that served as material.

Participants were aged roughly 18 to 95 years, lived in 20 to 30 US areas, and enrolled virtually. Recovery among Cohort 3 donors was established by two negative PCRs, clearance, or symptom resolution. The germline V gene has CDR1 MGHRA and CDR2 YSYEKL. Trimming took 3 bases from V and 5 from J; bases not matched to a gene: 11. This CDR3 comprises 17 residues. Generated by immunoSEQ multiplex PCR, the TCRdb table keeps only in-frame clones and is missing some. The sample yields some 320,000 clones, around 87% seen once. Specimen: PBMCs or T cells enriched from blood (not recorded which). The sequence came from a woman aged 30 to 39 who had recovered from COVID-19. This chain uses TRBV4-1 with TRBJ2-1; 9 bases line up with TRBD1. DNA of the CDR3: TGCGCCAGCAGCCAGCTCCTCGGGACAGGGTGGAACAATGAGCAGTTCTTC. Translation: CASSQLLGTGWNNEQFF.